This TCR beta chain was retrieved from a study of neurological immune-mediated disorders. This clonotype was recorded many times. Its target is unknown. One entry per CDR3 protein, called by TCRdb with MiXCR from the 5' RACE reads. Here the sample spans 65,000 to 90,000 distinct CDR3 sequences, 3.2% being singletons. Points from the study as a whole: One related-CDR3 cluster, identified by phylogenetic grouping, held the repertoires of 18 of 34 multiple sclerosis patients and was a possible signature.

Sequenced sample: PBMCs. This receptor was taken from a woman in her forties or fifties with multiple sclerosis.

The CDR3: CSAPLAGRYNEQFF. The CDR3 coding sequence is TGCAGTGCTCCCCTAGCGGGAAGGTACAATGAGCAGTTCTTC. V is TRBV20-1 and J is TRBJ2-1; 9 positions agree with TRBD2. Trimming took 5 bases from V and 4 from J; bases not matched to a gene: 6. This CDR3 has 14 residues. Germline CDR1 is DFQATT and CDR2 is SNEGSKA (reference sequence).